This T cell receptor beta chain was captured by sequencing in a study of tumor and adjacent non-tumor tissue in lung cancer. Whole-study context: Stage I to III disease affected 10 men and roughly five women aged roughly 31 to 85. On average, productive TCRbeta reads reached about 4.17 million per sample.

A modified ARM-PCR protocol with three rounds of nested PCR amplified TCRbeta. TCRdb processed the multiplex PCR reads anew with MiXCR; each CDR3 protein has one entry. The profile covers about 79,000 distinct CDR3 sequences, with over 60% appearing a single time and roughly 10% taken by the ten largest. The template was RNA from unsorted bulk tissue. CDR1 LGHNA and CDR2 YNFKEQ come from the germline V gene. This CDR3 contains 13 residues. Details on this clonotype: The junction differs from germline at one of its ends, possibly a read error.

The chain carries TRBV4-2 and TRBJ2-7; D gene uncertain. The receptor was isolated from a woman between 40 and 55 years old with non-small cell lung cancer. Sequencing was carried out using lung tumor tissue. The CDR3 DNA sequence: TGTGCAAGCAGCCGAGCCCAACGCGAGGAGCAGTACTTC. Protein sequence: CASSRAQREEQYF.